These 29 T cell receptor beta chains came from one sample sequenced in a study of T cell repertoires in cytomegalovirus infection (dated by TCRdb to the late 2010s). No antigen has been assigned to these receptors. Instrument used: Illumina HiSeq 1500. The raw public data were reprocessed by TCRdb itself: fastp quality trimming at Q25, MiXCR clonotype calling, in-frame beta chains only. Each entry merges the rows of one CDR3 protein and shows their most common DNA and genes. The sample profile shows about 740,000 distinct CDR3 sequences; 30% to 35% of them were found once. Of the sample, 18% is held by the ten largest clones. The treatment or condition tag for this specimen amounts to: in vitro stimulation with specific CMV peptide epitopes to enrich CMV-specific T cells. The sample in question was cultured PBMCs, obtained from culture after CMV antigen stimulation. These receptors came from a human donor in good health (CMV status not recorded). Some clones in this sample may be carry-over from other donors' samples.

This clonotype was counted ten times or more. The V gene is TRBV6-5, the J gene TRBJ1-6; D is undetermined. Trimming took off 8 bases at V and 1 base at J, with 9 bases between the two ends. CDR3 length: 14 amino acids. Germline-derived CDR1 and CDR2 are MNHEY and SVGAGI. This CDR3 reads CASRQGSYNSPLHF. CDR3 DNA sequence: TGTGCCAGCCGCCAAGGGTCCTATAATTCACCCCTCCACTTT.

CDR3 residues: CASSSPVEGQSNEKLFF. DNA of the CDR3: TGTGCCAGCAGTTCCCCTGTCGAGGGGCAATCTAATGAAAAACTGTTTTTT. V is TRBV28 and J is TRBJ1-4; possible D gene TRBD1, 5 bases. This CDR3 is 17 amino acids long. Germline loops: CDR1 MDHEN, CDR2 SYDVKM. V lost 4 bases, J lost 3 bases, and 18 bases lay in between.

The rearrangement links TRBV19 to TRBJ1-2; 9 bases are a match to TRBD1. Germline V gives CDR1 LNHDA, CDR2 SQIVND (reference sequence). The ends lost 5 bases at V and 5 bases at J; junction bases unmatched: 12. The CDR3 spans 16 residues. CDR3 protein: CASSGRDRVKEYGYTF. The CDR3 nucleotides read TGTGCCAGTAGTGGCCGGGACAGGGTTAAGGAGTATGGCTACACCTTC.

This clonotype was seen only a few times. V is TRBV7-4 and J is TRBJ2-1; 14 nucleotides match TRBD2. The junction had 8 bases not matched to a gene; V was cut back by 6 bases and J by 7 bases. CDR3 size: 16 residues. In germline, CDR1 is SGHVT, CDR2 SQSDAQ. The CDR3: CASSFWTSGRNNEQFF. The DNA of the CDR3 is TGTGCCAGCAGTTTTTGGACTAGCGGGAGGAATAATGAGCAGTTCTTC.

The rearrangement joins TRBV7-9 to TRBJ1-4; D not resolved. Germline V gene sequence: CDR1 SEHNR, CDR2 FQNEAQ (reference sequence). V shed 8 bases and J shed 3 bases, with 13 bases lying between them. The CDR3 totals 14 residues. CDR3: CASHTIGANEKLFF. The CDR3 nucleotides read TGTGCCAGCCATACCATCGGGGCTAATGAAAAACTGTTTTTT.

The chain recombines TRBV5-1 with TRBJ1-4; 10 positions match TRBD1. The J segment lost 11 bases and the V segment lost 0 bases, leaving 1 base of the junction unmatched. CDR3 length: 13 residues. CDR1 is SGHRS and CDR2 is YFSETQ in the germline V gene. The CDR3 here is CASSLEDRGKLFF. As DNA, the CDR3 is TGCGCCAGCAGCTTGGAGGACAGGGGGAAACTGTTTTTT.

This clonotype was detected only a few times. The gene calls are TRBV9 and TRBJ1-1; D unclear. This CDR3 region has 15 residues. Trimming removed 2 bases from V and 7 bases from J, with 18 bases in between. From germline, CDR1 is SGDLS and CDR2 YYNGEE. This chain's CDR3 is CASSVLPGAKDEAFF. DNA of the CDR3: TGTGCCAGCAGCGTCCTGCCCGGAGCCAAGGATGAAGCTTTCTTT.

This clonotype was observed a handful of times. V gene TRBV6-5 combines with J gene TRBJ2-7, with D tentatively TRBD2 (6 bases). This CDR3 region has 14 residues. Germline CDR1 reads MNHEY; CDR2 reads SVGAGI. Trimming took 6 bases from V and 4 from J, leaving 16 bases between them. Here the CDR3 reads CASSWTGTSYEQYF. CDR3 DNA sequence: TGTGCCAGCAGCTGGACCGGGACTTCGTACGAGCAGTACTTC.

V and J are TRBV7-9 and TRBJ2-5; 9 nucleotides align to TRBD1. Germline CDR1 and CDR2: SEHNR and FQNEAQ (reference sequence). The junction had 9 bases not matched to a gene; V was cut back by 5 bases and J by 5 bases. The CDR3 totals 15 residues. Written as DNA, the CDR3 is TGTGCCAGCAGCGCGAACAGGGGGCGCCGGGAGACCCAGTACTTC. It specifies CASSANRGRRETQYF.

CDR3 in amino acids: CASSYFGGTAYEQYF. The CDR3, as DNA: TGTGCCAGCAGTTACTTCGGCGGGACCGCTTACGAGCAGTACTTC. V gene TRBV6-2 or TRBV6-3 combines with J gene TRBJ2-7, with D maybe TRBD2 (6 bases). The germline CDR1 and CDR2 sequences are MNHEY and SVGEGT. Trimming cost V 1 base and J 4 bases, with 14 bases left between them. The CDR3 sequence is 15 residues long.

The chain is built from TRBV14 and TRBJ2-2, with D hard to call. The CDR3 has 14 amino acids. Germline CDR1 reads SGHDN; CDR2 reads FVKESK. Between the trimmed V and J ends, which lost 7 bases and 2 bases, there was a span of 11 bases. CDR3 region: CASTSLINTGELFF. The CDR3 DNA is TGTGCCAGCACGTCCTTAATTAACACCGGGGAGCTGTTTTTT.

This chain uses TRBV18 with TRBJ1-5, with D maybe TRBD1 (5 bases). Germline assignment: CDR1 KGHSH and CDR2 LQKENI. The V and J ends lost 6 bases and 11 bases respectively, with 14 bases between them. CDR3 length: 12 amino acids. CDR3 region: CASSSPAGAQHF. DNA of the CDR3: TGTGCCAGCTCCTCCCCGGCGGGGGCCCAGCATTTT.

This clonotype showed up many times. The chain couples TRBV7-2 to TRBJ2-4; no definite D call. V shed 0 bases and J shed 0 bases, with 3 bases lying between them. Germline V gives CDR1 SGHTA, CDR2 FQGNSA. The CDR3 contains 14 residues. In nucleotides, the CDR3 is TGTGCCAGCAGCTTAGCCTTAGCCAAAAACATTCAGTACTTC. Protein sequence: CASSLALAKNIQYF.

The V gene is TRBV6-1, the J gene TRBJ2-5; TRBD2 might be the D (5 bases). This CDR3 is 15 amino acids long. The V gene lost 3 bases and the J gene lost 5 bases, with 16 bases spanning the gap. Germline loops: CDR1 MNHNS, CDR2 SASEGT. CDR3 sequence (DNA): TGTGCCAGCAGTGAGCTAGCAGCCCAGTTTGAGACCCAGTACTTC. Translated, it gives CASSELAAQFETQYF.

In this sample, this clonotype turned up a few times. The gene calls are TRBV12-3 or TRBV12-4 and TRBJ1-2; weak D call: TRBD1 (6 bases). Trimming removed 5 bases at V and 2 bases at J, with 15 bases between. The CDR3 runs 15 residues. CDR3 region: CASSTSSTGNYGYTF. The CDR3 DNA follows: TGTGCCAGCAGTACTTCCTCGACAGGCAACTATGGCTACACCTTC.

This clonotype was detected ten times or more. The V and J genes are TRBV7-2 and TRBJ2-3, with TRBD2 matching over 13 bases. J lost 8 bases, V lost 5 bases, and 7 bases had no gene match. The CDR3 contains 15 residues. CDR1 is SGHTA, CDR2 FQGNSA, per germline. The CDR3 DNA sequence: TGTGCCAGCAGCCCAAGCCGGACTAGCGGGAGTACGCAGTATTTT. Its translation: CASSPSRTSGSTQYF.

The count of this clonotype is one. The genes are TRBV20-1 and TRBJ2-3; unclear D gene. This CDR3 is 16 amino acids long. The V and J ends lost 0 bases and 7 bases respectively, with 20 bases between them. Germline loops: CDR1 DFQATT, CDR2 SNEGSKA (reference sequence). The CDR3 sequence is CSARDLRGSRVNTQYF. The CDR3, as DNA: TGCAGTGCTAGAGATCTTCGTGGTAGCAGAGTCAATACGCAGTATTTT.

This clonotype occurred a few times. The chain has TRBV20-1 and TRBJ1-1, with D uncertain. CDR1 is DFQATT, CDR2 SNEGSKA, per germline (reference sequence). The germline V and J ends were trimmed by 4 bases and 4 bases, with 4 bases remaining between them. This CDR3 comprises 10 residues. In DNA form, the CDR3 reads TGCAGTGCTATTGGCACTGAAGCTTTCTTT. Translated: CSAIGTEAFF.

This rearrangement joins TRBV28 to TRBJ1-2; 10 nucleotides line up with TRBD1. The V and J ends lost 3 bases and 5 bases, in that order; junction bases with no gene match: 6. The CDR3 is made up of 15 amino acids. The germline V gene has CDR1 MDHEN and CDR2 SYDVKM. The CDR3 region is CASSFGQGVVYGYTF. The CDR3 DNA reads TGTGCCAGCAGTTTTGGACAGGGGGTGGTGTATGGCTACACCTTC.

This clonotype was counted ten times or more. This rearrangement joins TRBV7-2 to TRBJ1-5, with a possible D match to TRBD1 (5 bases). CDR1 SGHTA and CDR2 FQGNSA come from the germline V gene. Trimming removed 5 bases from V and 6 bases from J, with 17 bases in between. CDR3 length: 15 amino acids. CDR3 in amino acids: CASSQKSPGGQPQHF. CDR3 in DNA: TGTGCCAGCAGCCAGAAGTCGCCCGGGGGTCAGCCCCAGCATTTT.

V gene TRBV5-1 combines with J gene TRBJ1-1; D is unresolved. V lost 4 bases, J lost 2 bases, and 21 bases lay in between. This CDR3 has 17 residues. Germline V CDR1 and CDR2: SGHRS, YFSETQ. DNA for the CDR3: TGCGCCAGCAGCGCCGAAGCGGTCCGGAGGATCAACACTGAAGCTTTCTTT. Residues: CASSAEAVRRINTEAFF.

The chain uses TRBV3-1 and TRBJ2-5, with a tentative D call TRBD1 (6 bases). The CDR3 loop spans 14 amino acids. The V end was cut by 3 bases, the J end by 3 bases, with 11 bases between. The germline V gene has CDR1 LGHDT and CDR2 YNNKEL (reference sequence). The chain's CDR3 is CASSHLDREETQYF. The CDR3 nucleotides read TGTGCCAGCAGCCACCTGGACAGAGAAGAGACCCAGTACTTC.

The chain has TRBV2 and TRBJ1-1; no clear D. CDR3 length: 14 amino acids. Trimming shortened V by 8 bases and J by 4 bases, and 17 bases separated the two germline ends. In germline, CDR1 is SNHLY, CDR2 FYNNEI. The CDR3 bases are TGTGCCAGCTATAGACTTTCTCAAGGCACTGAAGCTTTCTTT. It specifies CASYRLSQGTEAFF.

This clonotype has a count of ten or more. The chain recombines TRBV7-2 with TRBJ1-1, with unresolved D. Trimming removed 3 bases at V and 4 bases at J, with 12 bases between. Looked up from germline, CDR1 is SGHTA and CDR2 is FQGNSA. The CDR3 has 14 amino acids. DNA for the CDR3: TGTGCCAGCAGCTTGCGGGCCGTGGGCACTGAAGCTTTCTTT. This gives the protein CASSLRAVGTEAFF.

The genes are TRBV27 and TRBJ1-5; D unresolved. Deletions cut 3 bases from V and 0 bases from J, with 18 bases between. The CDR3 extends over 18 amino acids. In germline, CDR1 is MNHEY, CDR2 SMNVEV (reference sequence). CDR3 DNA sequence: TGTGCCAGCAGTTTCCTGAAACCACGGACCTATAGCAATCAGCCCCAGCATTTT. Its protein is CASSFLKPRTYSNQPQHF.

This clonotype was counted a few times. This chain links TRBV7-8 with TRBJ1-1; D gene ambiguous. Germline values: CDR1 SGHVS, CDR2 FQNEAQ. The CDR3 runs to 13 residues. Deletions cut 1 base from V and 3 bases from J, with 6 bases between. The CDR3 DNA reads as TGTGCCAGCAGCTTAGAGACATACACTGAAGCTTTCTTT. This codes for CASSLETYTEAFF.

This clonotype was detected once. This chain connects TRBV6-1 to TRBJ1-5, with D possibly TRBD1 on 5 matching bases. Deletions cut 5 bases from V and 4 bases from J, with 15 bases between. The CDR3 covers 15 residues. Per germline, CDR1 MNHNS and CDR2 SASEGT. This CDR3 is CASSRDLQSNQPQHF. The CDR3 nucleotides are TGTGCCAGCAGTCGGGACTTACAATCAAATCAGCCCCAGCATTTT.

This clonotype was counted between two and nine times. This chain uses TRBV6-6 with TRBJ1-4; unclear D gene. Trimming pared 8 bases from V and 8 bases from J, leaving 15 bases between. Germline V gene sequence: CDR1 MNHNY, CDR2 SVGAGI (reference sequence). This CDR3 region has 13 residues. The CDR3, as DNA: TGTGCCAGCCGATTAACTCGGAGAGAAAAACTGTTTTTT. Its translation: CASRLTRREKLFF.

This clonotype has ten or more counts. V usage is TRBV5-5 and J usage is TRBJ2-7; tentative D call: TRBD1 (7 bases). Trimming removed 3 bases at V and 3 bases at J, with 13 bases between. Germline values: CDR1 SGHKS, CDR2 YYEKEE (reference sequence). CDR3 size: 14 residues. CDR3 region: CASSSEGQSYEQYF. CDR3 in DNA: TGTGCCAGCAGCTCGGAGGGACAGAGCTACGAGCAGTACTTC.